The 3 T cell receptor beta chains presented below share a single source sample, sequenced in a study of T-cell memory formation after mild COVID-19 (dated by TCRdb to the early 2020s). The method was 5' RACE. The instrument was an Illumina NovaSeq 6000. TCRdb ran its own pipeline on the public reads, namely fastp trimming at Q25 and MiXCR clone calling, and kept in-frame beta chains. Rows matching on CDR3 protein sequence are summarized as one entry with the most common DNA and genes. The sample profile shows hundreds of thousands of distinct CDR3 sequences; roughly 15% of them were found once. The ten largest make up under 2.5% of the sample. Specimen: PBMCs or a T cell subset sorted from them (not recorded which). These receptors were collected from an adult woman who had mild COVID-19 (a few samples of this study predate the infection). The sample titles of this study are shuffled in the database, so cell type and time point are left out; the donor was told from shared clones.

The genes are TRBV7-6 and TRBJ1-4; tentative D call: TRBD1 (6 bases). Trimming removed 1 base from V and 3 bases from J, with 9 bases in between. CDR3 size: 15 residues. Germline V gene sequence: CDR1 SGHVS, CDR2 FNYEAQ. CDR3 coding DNA: TGTGCCAGCAGCTTAGGATGGACAGCTAATGAAAAACTGTTTTTT. Residues: CASSLGWTANEKLFF.

V is TRBV30 and J is TRBJ2-2; 10 bases align to TRBD2. After removal of 2 bases from V and 4 bases from J, the junction contained 10 bases not matched to a gene. There are 17 residues in the CDR3. The germline CDR1 and CDR2 sequences are GTSNPN and SVGIG (reference sequence). Here the CDR3 reads CAWSLKTSGLLTGELFF. CDR3 in DNA: TGTGCCTGGAGTTTAAAGACTAGCGGGCTTCTCACCGGGGAGCTGTTTTTT.

The chain recombines TRBV6-5 with TRBJ1-1, with D tentatively TRBD1 (5 bases). CDR1 is MNHEY and CDR2 is SVGAGI in the germline V gene. Trimming took off 0 bases at V and 6 bases at J, with 11 bases between the two ends. The CDR3 sequence is 14 residues long. The CDR3 sequence: CASSYSGQGSEAFF. In DNA, the CDR3 is TGTGCCAGCAGTTACTCGGGCCAGGGATCTGAAGCTTTCTTT.